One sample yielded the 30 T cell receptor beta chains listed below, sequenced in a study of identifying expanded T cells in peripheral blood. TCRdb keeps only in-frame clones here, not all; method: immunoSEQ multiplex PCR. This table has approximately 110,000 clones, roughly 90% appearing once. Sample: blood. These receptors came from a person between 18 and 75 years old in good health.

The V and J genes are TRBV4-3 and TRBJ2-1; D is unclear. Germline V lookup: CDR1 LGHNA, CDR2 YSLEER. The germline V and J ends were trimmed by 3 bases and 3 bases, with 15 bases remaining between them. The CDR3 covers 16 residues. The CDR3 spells CASSHPSSGRYNEQFF. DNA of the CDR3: TGCGCCAGCAGCCATCCTAGTTCGGGCCGCTACAATGAGCAGTTCTTC.

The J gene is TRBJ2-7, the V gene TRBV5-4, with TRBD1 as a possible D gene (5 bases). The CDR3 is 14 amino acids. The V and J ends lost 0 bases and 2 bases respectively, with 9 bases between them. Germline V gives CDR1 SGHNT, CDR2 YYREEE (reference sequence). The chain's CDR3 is CASSLGQLTYEQYF. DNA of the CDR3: TGTGCCAGCAGCTTGGGACAGCTAACCTACGAGCAGTACTTC.

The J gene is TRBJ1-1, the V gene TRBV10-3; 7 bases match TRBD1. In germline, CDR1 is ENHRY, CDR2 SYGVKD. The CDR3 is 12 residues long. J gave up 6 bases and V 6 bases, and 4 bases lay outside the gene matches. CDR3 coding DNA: TGTGCCATCAGGGAGACAGGGTCTGAAGCTTTCTTT. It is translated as CAIRETGSEAFF.

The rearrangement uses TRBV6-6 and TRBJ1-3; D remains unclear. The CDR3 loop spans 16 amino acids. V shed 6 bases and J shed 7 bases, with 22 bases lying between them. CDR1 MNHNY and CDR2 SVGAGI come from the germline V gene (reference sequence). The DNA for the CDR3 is TGTGCCAGCAGAACCACCCGGGAACAACCGTGGAACACCATATATTTT. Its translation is CASRTTREQPWNTIYF.

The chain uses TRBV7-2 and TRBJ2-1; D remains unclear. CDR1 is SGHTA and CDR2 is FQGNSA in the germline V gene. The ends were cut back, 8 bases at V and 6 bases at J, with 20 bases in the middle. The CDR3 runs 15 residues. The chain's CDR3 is CASATQAQKGNEQFF. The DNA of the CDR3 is TGTGCCAGCGCCACCCAGGCGCAGAAAGGCAATGAGCAGTTCTTC.

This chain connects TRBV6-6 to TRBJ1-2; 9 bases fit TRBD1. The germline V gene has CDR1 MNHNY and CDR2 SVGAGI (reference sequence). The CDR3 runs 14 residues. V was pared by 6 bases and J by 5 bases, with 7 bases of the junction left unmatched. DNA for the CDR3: TGTGCCAGCAGGTCGACAGGGGGTTCTTATGGCTACACCTTC. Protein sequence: CASRSTGGSYGYTF.

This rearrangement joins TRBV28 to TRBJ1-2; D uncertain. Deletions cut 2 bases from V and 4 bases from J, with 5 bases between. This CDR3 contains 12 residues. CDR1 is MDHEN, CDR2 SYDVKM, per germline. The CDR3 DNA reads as TGTGCCAGCAGTTTACGACTCTATGGCTACACCTTC. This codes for CASSLRLYGYTF.

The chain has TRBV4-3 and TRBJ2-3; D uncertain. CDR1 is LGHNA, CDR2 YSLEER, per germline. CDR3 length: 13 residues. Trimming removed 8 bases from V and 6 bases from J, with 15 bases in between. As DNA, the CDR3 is TGCGCCAGCGGCGATACGACGACGGATACGCAGTATTTT. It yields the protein CASGDTTTDTQYF.

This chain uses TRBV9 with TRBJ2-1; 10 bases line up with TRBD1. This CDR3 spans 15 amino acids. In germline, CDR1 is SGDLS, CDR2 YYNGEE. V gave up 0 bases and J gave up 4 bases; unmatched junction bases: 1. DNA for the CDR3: TGTGCCAGCAGCGTAGGGGACAGGGGTTACAATGAGCAGTTCTTC. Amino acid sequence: CASSVGDRGYNEQFF.

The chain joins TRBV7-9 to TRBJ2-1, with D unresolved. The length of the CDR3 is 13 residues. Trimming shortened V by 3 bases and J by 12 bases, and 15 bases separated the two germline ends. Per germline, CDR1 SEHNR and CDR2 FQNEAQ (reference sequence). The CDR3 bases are TGTGCCAGCAGCTTTGGGTCACCGAATCGGCAGTTCTTC. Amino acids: CASSFGSPNRQFF.

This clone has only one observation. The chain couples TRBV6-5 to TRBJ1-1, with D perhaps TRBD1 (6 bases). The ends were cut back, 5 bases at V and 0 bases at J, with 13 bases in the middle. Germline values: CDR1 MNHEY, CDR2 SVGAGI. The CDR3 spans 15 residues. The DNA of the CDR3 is TGTGCCAGCAGTACTCACCGGGACATGAACACTGAAGCTTTCTTT. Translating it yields CASSTHRDMNTEAFF.

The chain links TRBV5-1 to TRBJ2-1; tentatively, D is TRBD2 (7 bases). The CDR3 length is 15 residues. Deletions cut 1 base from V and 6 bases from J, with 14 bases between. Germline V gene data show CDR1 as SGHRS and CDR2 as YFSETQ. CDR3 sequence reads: CASSLSTGGPNEQFF. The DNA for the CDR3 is TGCGCCAGCAGCTTGTCCACCGGGGGGCCCAATGAGCAGTTCTTC.

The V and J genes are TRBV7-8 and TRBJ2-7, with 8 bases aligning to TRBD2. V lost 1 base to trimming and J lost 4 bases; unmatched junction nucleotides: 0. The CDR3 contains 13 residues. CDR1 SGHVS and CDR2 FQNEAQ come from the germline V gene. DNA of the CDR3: TGTGCCAGCAGCTTAGGACTAGCGTACGAGCAGTACTTC. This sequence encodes CASSLGLAYEQYF. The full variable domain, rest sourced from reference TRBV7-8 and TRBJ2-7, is GAGVSQSPRYKVAKRGQDVALRCDPISGHVSLFWYQQALGQGPEFLTYFQNEAQLDKSGLPSDRFFAERPEGSVSTLKIQRTQQEDSAVYLCASSLGLAYEQYFGPGTRLTVT.

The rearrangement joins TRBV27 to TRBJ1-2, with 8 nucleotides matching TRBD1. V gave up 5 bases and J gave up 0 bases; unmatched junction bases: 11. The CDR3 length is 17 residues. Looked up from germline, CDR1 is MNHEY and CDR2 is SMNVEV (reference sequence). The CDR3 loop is CASSPRTGWSPNYGYTF. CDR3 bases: TGTGCCAGCAGTCCACGGACAGGGTGGTCCCCTAACTATGGCTACACCTTC.

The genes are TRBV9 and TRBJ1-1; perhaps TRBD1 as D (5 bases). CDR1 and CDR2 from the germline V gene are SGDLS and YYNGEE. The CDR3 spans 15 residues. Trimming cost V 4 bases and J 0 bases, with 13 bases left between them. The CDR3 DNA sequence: TGTGCCAGCAGCTTCTATACAGGATTGAACACTGAAGCTTTCTTT. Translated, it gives CASSFYTGLNTEAFF. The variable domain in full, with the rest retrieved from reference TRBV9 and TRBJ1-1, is DSGVTQTPKHLITATGQRVTLRCSPRSGDLSVYWYQQSLDQGLQFLIQYYNGEERAKGNILERFSAQQFPDLHSELNLSSLELGDSALYFCASSFYTGLNTEAFFGQGTRLTVV.

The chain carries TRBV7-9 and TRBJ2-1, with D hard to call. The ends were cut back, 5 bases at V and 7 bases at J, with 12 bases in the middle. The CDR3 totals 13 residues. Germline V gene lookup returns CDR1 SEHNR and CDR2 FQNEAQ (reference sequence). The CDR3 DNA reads TGTGCCAGCAGCCTCAGCCCGGGTAATGAGCAGTTCTTC. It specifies CASSLSPGNEQFF.

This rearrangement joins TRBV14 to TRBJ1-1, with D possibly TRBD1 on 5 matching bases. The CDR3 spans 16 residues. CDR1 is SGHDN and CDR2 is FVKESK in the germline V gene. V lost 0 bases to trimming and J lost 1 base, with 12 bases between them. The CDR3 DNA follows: TGTGCCAGCAGCCAAGAGGGCAAGGGGCAGAACACTGAAGCTTTCTTT. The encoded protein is CASSQEGKGQNTEAFF. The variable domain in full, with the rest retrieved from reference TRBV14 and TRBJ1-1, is EAGVTQFPSHSVIEKGQTVTLRCDPISGHDNLYWYRRVMGKEIKFLLHFVKESKQDESGMPNNRFLAERTGGTYSTLKVQPAELEDSGVYFCASSQEGKGQNTEAFFGQGTRLTVV.

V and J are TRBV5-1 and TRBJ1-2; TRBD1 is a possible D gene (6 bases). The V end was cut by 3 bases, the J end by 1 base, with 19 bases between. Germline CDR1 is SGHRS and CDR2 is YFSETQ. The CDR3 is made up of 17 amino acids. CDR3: CASSSFVVRRGNYGYTF. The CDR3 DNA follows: TGCGCCAGCAGCTCGTTTGTAGTCCGCAGGGGTAACTATGGCTACACCTTC.

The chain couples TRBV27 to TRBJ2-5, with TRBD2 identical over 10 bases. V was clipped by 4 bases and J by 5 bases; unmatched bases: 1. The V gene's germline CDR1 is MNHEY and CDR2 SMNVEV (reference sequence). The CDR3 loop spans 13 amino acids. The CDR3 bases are TGTGCCAGCAGTTCGACTAGCGGGGAGACCCAGTACTTC. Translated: CASSSTSGETQYF.

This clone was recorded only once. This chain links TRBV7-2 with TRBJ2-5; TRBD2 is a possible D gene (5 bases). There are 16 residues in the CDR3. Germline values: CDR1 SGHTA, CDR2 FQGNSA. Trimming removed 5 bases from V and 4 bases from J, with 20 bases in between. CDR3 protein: CASSPSKAVSLETQYF. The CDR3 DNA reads TGTGCCAGCAGCCCGTCAAAAGCGGTTTCATTAGAGACCCAGTACTTC.

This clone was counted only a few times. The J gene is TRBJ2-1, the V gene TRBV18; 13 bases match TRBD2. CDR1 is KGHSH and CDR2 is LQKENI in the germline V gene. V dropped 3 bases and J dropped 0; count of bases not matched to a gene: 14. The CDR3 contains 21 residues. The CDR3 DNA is TGTGCCAGCTCACCTCGACGGACTAGCGGGGGTCCTGGGCCCTCCTACAATGAGCAGTTCTTC. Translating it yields CASSPRRTSGGPGPSYNEQFF.

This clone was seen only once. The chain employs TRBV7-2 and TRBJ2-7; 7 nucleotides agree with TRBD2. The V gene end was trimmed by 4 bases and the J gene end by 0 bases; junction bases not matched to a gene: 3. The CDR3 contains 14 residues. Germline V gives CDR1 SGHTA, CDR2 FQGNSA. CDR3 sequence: CASSSGGSSYEQYF. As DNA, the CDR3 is TGTGCCAGCAGCTCAGGCGGGAGCTCCTACGAGCAGTACTTC.

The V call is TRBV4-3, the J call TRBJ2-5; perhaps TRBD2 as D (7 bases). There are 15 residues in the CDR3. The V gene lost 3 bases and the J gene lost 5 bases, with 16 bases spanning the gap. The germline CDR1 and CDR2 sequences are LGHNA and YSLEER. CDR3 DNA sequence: TGCGCCAGCAGCCACTCCGGGGGGCAGGGGGAGACCCAGTACTTC. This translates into CASSHSGGQGETQYF.

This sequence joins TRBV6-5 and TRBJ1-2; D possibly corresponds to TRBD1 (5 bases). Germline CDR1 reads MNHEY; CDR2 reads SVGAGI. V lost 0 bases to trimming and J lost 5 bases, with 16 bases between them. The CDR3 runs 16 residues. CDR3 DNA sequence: TGTGCCAGCAGTTACTCTCGGACACCCGGGGGGTATGGCTACACCTTC. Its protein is CASSYSRTPGGYGYTF.

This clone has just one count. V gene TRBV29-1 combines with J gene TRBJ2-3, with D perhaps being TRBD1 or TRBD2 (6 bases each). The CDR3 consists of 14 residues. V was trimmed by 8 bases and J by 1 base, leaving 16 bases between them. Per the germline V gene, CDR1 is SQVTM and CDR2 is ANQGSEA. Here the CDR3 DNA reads TGCAGCTTTTCCCGGGGGCTGGGCACAGATACGCAGTATTTT. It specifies CSFSRGLGTDTQYF.

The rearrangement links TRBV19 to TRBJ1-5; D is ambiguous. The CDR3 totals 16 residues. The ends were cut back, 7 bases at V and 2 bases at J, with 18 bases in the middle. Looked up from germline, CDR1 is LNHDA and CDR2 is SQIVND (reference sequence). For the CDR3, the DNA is TGTGCCAGTATCCCGGGCCACCTCGGGGGCAATCAGCCCCAGCATTTT. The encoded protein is CASIPGHLGGNQPQHF. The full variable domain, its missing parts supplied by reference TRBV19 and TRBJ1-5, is DGGITQSPKYLFRKEGQNVTLSCEQNLNHDAMYWYRQDPGQGLRLIYYSQIVNDFQKGDIAEGYSVSREKKESFPLTVTSAQKNPTAFYLCASIPGHLGGNQPQHFGDGTRLSIL.

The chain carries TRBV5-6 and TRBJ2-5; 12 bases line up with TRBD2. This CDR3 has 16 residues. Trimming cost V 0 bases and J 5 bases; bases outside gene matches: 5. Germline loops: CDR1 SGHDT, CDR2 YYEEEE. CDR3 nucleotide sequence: TGTGCCAGCAGCTTGGGCACTAGCGGGGGGCGGGAGACCCAGTACTTC. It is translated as CASSLGTSGGRETQYF.

CDR3 region: CATSRVRTGLYTF. The CDR3 nucleotides are TGTGCCACCAGCAGAGTCAGGACAGGGCTCTACACCTTC. This chain connects TRBV15 to TRBJ1-2; 8 positions agree with TRBD1. Germline values: CDR1 LNHNV, CDR2 YYDKDF (reference sequence). This CDR3 has 13 residues. V dropped 1 base and J dropped 10; count of bases not matched to a gene: 5.

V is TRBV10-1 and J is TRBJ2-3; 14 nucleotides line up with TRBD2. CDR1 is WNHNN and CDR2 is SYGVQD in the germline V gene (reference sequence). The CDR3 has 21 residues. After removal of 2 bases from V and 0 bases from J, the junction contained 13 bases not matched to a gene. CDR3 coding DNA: TGCGCCAGCAGTGAGACAAGCGGGACTAGCGGGGGCCCCGACAGCACAGATACGCAGTATTTT. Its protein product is CASSETSGTSGGPDSTDTQYF.

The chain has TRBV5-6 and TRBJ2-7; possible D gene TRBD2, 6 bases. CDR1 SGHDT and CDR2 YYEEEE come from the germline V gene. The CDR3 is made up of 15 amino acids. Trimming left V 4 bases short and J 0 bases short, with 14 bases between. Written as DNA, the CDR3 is TGTGCCAGCAGCCCCCCCGGGAGCCTCTCCTACGAGCAGTACTTC. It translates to CASSPPGSLSYEQYF.